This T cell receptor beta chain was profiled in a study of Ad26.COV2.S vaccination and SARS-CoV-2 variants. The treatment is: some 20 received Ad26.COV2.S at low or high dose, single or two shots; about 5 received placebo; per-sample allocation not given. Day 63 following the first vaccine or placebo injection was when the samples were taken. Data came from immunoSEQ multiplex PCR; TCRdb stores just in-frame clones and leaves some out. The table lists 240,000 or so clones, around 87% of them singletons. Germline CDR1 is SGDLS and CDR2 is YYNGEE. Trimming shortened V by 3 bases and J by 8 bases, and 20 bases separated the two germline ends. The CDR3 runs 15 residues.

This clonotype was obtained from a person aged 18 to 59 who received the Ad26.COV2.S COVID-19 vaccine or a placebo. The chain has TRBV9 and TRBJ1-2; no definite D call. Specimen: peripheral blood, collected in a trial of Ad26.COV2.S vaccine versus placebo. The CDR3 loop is CASSEGTTVGWGYTF. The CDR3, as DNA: TGTGCCAGCAGCGAGGGCACGACGGTAGGATGGGGCTACACCTTC.